This note documents a single TCR beta chain sequence. The antigen remains unidentified. TCRalpha and TCRbeta libraries used 5'RACE with constant-segment primers and UMIs. TCRdb processed the 5' RACE reads anew with MiXCR; each CDR3 protein has one entry. The sample yields 300,000 to 400,000 distinct CDR3 sequences, roughly 21% seen once. Germline V lookup: CDR1 MDHEN, CDR2 SYDVKM. V dropped 3 bases and J dropped 3 bases, with 10 bases sitting between them. The CDR3 sequence is 14 residues long. The record originates from a study of T-cell memory formation after mild COVID-19. Study summary: The TCR clusters were mostly specific to one donor. Study conclusions and caveats: Clonal second-wave expansions that peaked on day 37 had unconfirmed SARS-CoV-2 specificity. CD4+ bias marked clones expanding day 15 to 37, unlike balanced contracting clones.

Sequencing was performed on PBMCs or a T cell subset sorted from them (not recorded which). The chain links TRBV28 to TRBJ2-3; D perhaps matches TRBD2 (5 bases). The source of this sequence is an adult woman who had mild COVID-19 (a few samples of this study predate the infection). Cell type and time point are not known. The CDR3 coding sequence is TGTGCCAGCAGTTTCGAAGGGAGAACAGATACGCAGTATTTT. This gives the protein CASSFEGRTDTQYF.